This TCR beta chain comes out of a study of T cell responses to AZD1222 COVID-19 vaccine. Remarks on this clone: Antigen specificity is unknown.

The length of the CDR3 is 13 residues. The V segment lost 11 bases and the J segment 7 bases; nucleotides outside the gene matches: 6. Germline CDR1 KGHDR, CDR2 SFDVKD. The protocol was immunoSEQ multiplex PCR, while the TCRdb copy is restricted to in-frame clones and leaves out a portion. The data contain 150,000 to 200,000 clones, 92% of them seen just once; the ten biggest clones take up 8.5% to 12%. Study-level points and caveats: There were mostly white British donors and more females than males, and clonal diversity was possibly underestimated. Across the whole spike, CD4 TCRs peaked at regions 160-218 and 743-854.

The chain combines TRBV24-1 with TRBJ2-1; TRBD1 aligns across 11 bases. This receptor was taken from an adult in good health. This material consisted of peripheral blood, taken on day 0 of AZD1222 vaccination. CDR3 nucleotide sequence: TGTGCCATCGGACAGGGGGCTACTAATGAGCAGTTCTTC. Amino acids: CAIGQGATNEQFF.